Below, one T cell receptor beta chain is given with its context. The antigen remains undetermined. Unique molecular identifiers were built into the TCR beta cDNA libraries. Each CDR3 protein gets one entry after TCRdb re-called the PCR reads with MiXCR. There are roughly 870,000 distinct CDR3 sequences in the sample; approximately 50% occur only once, and 4.6% lies in the top ten. The sample belongs to a study of post-analysis software for immune sequencing data. Across the study: Some patients lacked subtype; others had relapsing-remitting, secondary progressive or progressive-relapsing disease. Findings and caveats of the study: Several TRBV segments, TRBV5-6, TRBV5-1 and TRBV20-1 among them, were found more frequent in patients than controls. Controls significantly exceeded multiple sclerosis patients in normalized Chao1 diversity. Samples from one preparation batch, clustered by F measure, grouped strongly together.

The germline CDR1 and CDR2 sequences are SGHNT and YENEEA. J was trimmed by 4 bases and V by 5 bases; bases with no gene match: 5. CDR3 length: 15 residues. The receptor's source is a girl between 10 and 17 years old with multiple sclerosis. Material for sequencing was blood. The rearrangement joins TRBV11-3 to TRBJ2-3, with TRBD2 matching over 11 bases. The CDR3 here is CASSASGGPSDTQYF. DNA for the CDR3: TGTGCCAGCAGCGCTAGCGGGGGGCCATCAGATACGCAGTATTTT.